The clone carrying this T cell receptor (beta chain) was picked up one time. The entry originates in a study of OX40 agonist ivuxolimab in advanced cancers. Repertoires were generated with immunoSEQ multiplex PCR, while TCRdb's copy carries only in-frame clones and drops some. This sample has some 86,000 clones, with less than 95% found just once. The CDR3 has 14 amino acids. V gave up 6 bases and J gave up 0 bases, with 8 bases separating them. Germline V CDR1 and CDR2: MNHEY, SMNVEV (reference sequence). This receptor was taken from an adult with an advanced solid tumor such as melanoma, head and neck, liver or kidney cancer. Sequenced here: CD4+ or CD8+ T cells sorted from blood, sampled in a trial of the OX40 agonist ivuxolimab. The V gene is TRBV27, the J gene TRBJ1-4; possibly TRBD1 for D (5 bases). This CDR3 is CASSRGPTNEKLFF. The CDR3, as DNA: TGTGCCAGCAGCCGGGGCCCAACTAATGAAAAACTGTTTTTT.